This record covers a single T cell receptor beta chain. Assay: immunoSEQ multiplex PCR; the TCRdb copy retains only in-frame clones and omits some. Of approximately 380,000 clones in the sample, approximately 91% were seen once. The data belong to a study of blood T cell repertoires in COVID-19. Germline CDR1 is SGHNT and CDR2 is YYREEE (reference sequence). The CDR3 runs 15 residues. After removal of 4 bases from V and 5 bases from J, the junction contained 8 bases not matched to a gene. The chain couples TRBV5-4 to TRBJ1-2, with 10 bases matching TRBD1. The receptor was derived from a woman aged 40 to 55 who had been exposed to COVID-19. The sequenced material came from PBMCs or T cells enriched from blood (not recorded which). CDR3 sequence reads: CASSEGQGSGYGYTF. Written as DNA, the CDR3 is TGTGCCAGCAGCGAGGGACAGGGGAGTGGTTATGGCTACACCTTC.